The rows below give T cell receptor beta chains drawn from one sample of a study of tumor-infiltrating lymphocytes in primary liver carcinoma. TCRdb analysed the multiplex PCR reads with MiXCR anew, one entry per CDR3 protein. The sample yields 330,000 or so distinct CDR3 sequences, almost 65% seen once. Sequenced material: peripheral blood. The receptors here all came from a man aged 35 to 55 with primary liver carcinoma and hepatitis B virus infection. Each CDR3 is given with its conserved first and last residue. A D gene is named only where the DNA matches it firmly. Rows give clone size only sometimes, using once, few, many, or a class for an expanded clone.

few | TRBJ2-5 | NA | TRBV28 | CASSPRGSQETQYF | TGTGCCAGCAGTCCAAGGGGGTCGCAAGAGACCCAGTACTTC
few | TRBJ2-1 | TRBD2 | TRBV24-1 | CATSGSSYNEQFF | TGTGCCACGAGCGGGAGCTCCTACAATGAGCAGTTCTTC
NA | TRBJ2-1 | TRBD2 | TRBV11-1 | CASSLGLAVCNERFF | TGTGCCAGCAGCTTAGGACTAGCGGTGTGCAATGAGCGGTTCTTC
few | TRBJ1-3 | NA | TRBV10-3 | CAISGGDRSGNTIYF | TGTGCCATCAGTGGCGGCGACCGCTCTGGAAACACCATATATTTT
NA | TRBJ2-7 | NA | TRBV4-1 | CASSQVRDKEQYF | TGCGCCAGCAGCCAAGTCCGGGACAAAGAGCAGTATTTC
once | TRBJ1-2 | NA | TRBV29-1 | CSVDDISYDYIF | TGCAGCGTTGACGACATCAGCTATGACTACATCTTC
many | TRBJ2-7 | NA | TRBV11-2 | CASRNTAGSYEQYF | TGTGCCAGCAGAAATACGGCAGGCTCCTACGAGCAGTACTTC
NA | TRBJ2-6 | NA | TRBV11-2 | CAYGVSVLTF | TGTGCCTACGGGGTCAGCGTCCTGACTTTC
many | TRBJ2-5 | NA | TRBV11-2 | CASRSRDSAHQETQYF | TGTGCCAGCAGATCCCGGGACTCGGCCCACCAAGAGACCCAGTACTTC
NA | TRBJ2-7 | NA | TRBV11-2 | CASSLVGSSSYEQYF | TGTGCCAGCAGCTTAGTAGGTAGCAGCTCCTACGAGCAGTACTTC
NA | TRBJ2-1 | TRBD2 | TRBV5-1 | CSSSLLSGNYNEQFF | TGCTCCAGCAGCTTGCTAAGCGGGAACTACAATGAGCAGTTCTTC
NA | TRBJ1-1 | NA | TRBV5-1 | CASRKDSNTEAFF | TGCGCCAGCAGGAAGGACAGTAACACTGAAGCTTTCTTT
few | TRBJ2-5 | TRBD1 | TRBV6-2/TRBV6-3 | CASSYSRTGGPYQETQYF | TGTGCCAGCAGTTACTCCAGGACAGGGGGCCCGTACCAAGAGACCCAGTACTTC
NA | TRBJ2-7 | TRBD2 | TRBV6-2/TRBV6-3 | CASSNAGREYEQYF | TGTGCCAGCAGTAATGCGGGGCGGGAGTACGAGCAGTACTTC
NA | TRBJ2-1 | TRBD2 | TRBV11-2 | CASSPLSGKIYNEHFF | TGTGCCAGCAGCCCATTAAGCGGGAAGATCTACAATGAGCACTTCTTC
NA | TRBJ2-7 | TRBD1 | TRBV11-2 | CASSLEAGTGIEEYF | TGTGCCAGCAGCTTGGAAGCTGGGACAGGGATCGAGGAGTACTTC
few | TRBJ1-2 | TRBD1 | TRBV4-2 | CASSPEWTGYGYTF | TGTGCCAGCAGCCCAGAGTGGACAGGGTATGGCTACACCTTC
NA | TRBJ2-7 | NA | TRBV11-2 | CASSLRTIGRAYEQYF | TGTGCTAGCAGCTTACGGACTATCGGCCGAGCCTACGAGCAGTACTTC
many | TRBJ2-1 | TRBD2 | TRBV10-2 | CASTLAGGANEQFF | TGCGCCAGCACCCTAGCGGGAGGGGCCAATGAGCAGTTCTTC
once | TRBJ2-3 | TRBD2 | TRBV7-9 | CASNSAGFTDTQYF | TGTGCCAGCAACTCAGCGGGATTCACAGATACGCAGTATTTT
NA | TRBJ2-6 | TRBD2 | TRBV5-1 | CASANGREGSGANVLTF | TGCGCCAGCGCTAACGGGCGGGAGGGCTCTGGGGCCAACGTCCTGACTTTC
few | TRBJ2-7 | TRBD2 | TRBV30 | CAWSPGLAGSSRSYEQYF | TGTGCCTGGAGTCCGGGACTAGCGGGATCGAGTAGATCCTACGAGCAGTACTTC
once | TRBJ2-3 | NA | TRBV5-1 | CASSFIGTRAADTQYF | TGCGCCAGCAGCTTTATAGGGACACGAGCCGCAGATACGCAGTATTTT
NA | TRBJ2-3 | TRBD2 | TRBV11-2 | CASSHKAGNTDTRYF | TGTGCCAGCAGCCATAAAGCGGGGAACACAGATACGCGCTATTTT
NA | TRBJ2-7 | NA | TRBV5-1 | CASSLYSARGEHYF | TGCGCCAGCAGCTTATACAGCGCGAGAGGGGAGCACTACTTC
NA | TRBJ2-7 | TRBD2 | TRBV5-8 | CASSFFGGGRAPYEQYF | TGTGCCAGCAGCTTTTTTGGGGGCGGGAGGGCCCCCTACGAGCAGTACTTC
NA | TRBJ2-7 | TRBD1 | TRBV11-2 | CASSLGTGGHEQYF | TGTGCCAGCAGCCTAGGGACAGGGGGTCACGAGCAGTACTTC
NA | TRBJ2-5 | NA | TRBV28 | CASSLVGGPRETQYF | TGTGCCAGCAGTCTCGTCGGGGGCCCAAGGGAGACCCAGTACTTC
once | TRBJ2-4 | NA | TRBV21-1 | CPNRSALAKNIQYF | TGTCCAAACCGTTCCGCCCTGGCCAAAAACATTCAGTACTTC
NA | TRBJ2-7 | TRBD1 | TRBV4-3 | CAGSQKQTGGYEQYF | TGCGCCGGTAGCCAAAAGCAAACAGGGGGCTACGAGCAGTACTTC
many | TRBJ2-7 | NA | TRBV6-5 | CASRYHVSSATEQYF | TGTGCCAGCAGATATCATGTATCCAGCGCCACGGAGCAGTACTTC
few | TRBJ2-7 | NA | TRBV6-2/TRBV6-3 | CASSSGDMGEQYF | TGTGCCAGCAGTTCGGGGGACATGGGGGAGCAGTACTTC
NA | TRBJ2-7 | TRBD2 | TRBV11-2 | CASRPRLAGYHEQYF | TGTGCCAGCAGACCAAGACTAGCGGGATACCACGAGCAGTACTTC
many | TRBJ2-7 | TRBD1 | TRBV5-4 | CASSPDRVGEQYF | TGTGCCAGCAGCCCTGACAGGGTAGGCGAGCAGTACTTC
NA | TRBJ2-1 | TRBD2 | TRBV6-6 | CASRYSGLAGGSGVEFF | TGTGCCAGCAGATACTCTGGACTAGCGGGGGGGTCGGGTGTTGAGTTCTTC
NA | TRBJ2-1 | TRBD2 | TRBV11-1 | CVCSFEGGTYNEQFF | TGTGTCTGCAGTTTCGAGGGAGGGACCTACAATGAGCAGTTCTTC
NA | TRBJ2-4 | NA | TRBV4-3 | CSSSQVSGLIQYF | TGCTCTAGCAGCCAAGTCTCGGGTCTCATTCAGTACTTC
NA | TRBJ2-5 | TRBD1 | TRBV6-1 | CASLRGFGPQRETQYF | TGTGCCAGCCTCAGGGGGTTTGGGCCCCAGAGGGAGACCCAGTACTTC
NA | TRBJ1-2 | TRBD1 | TRBV5-5 | CASSFDGQGAHYGYTF | TGTGCCAGCAGCTTCGACGGACAGGGGGCACACTATGGCTACACCTTC
NA | TRBJ2-3 | TRBD2 | TRBV20-1 | CSASVASGVASTDTQYF | TGCAGTGCTAGTGTGGCTAGCGGAGTGGCTAGCACAGATACGCAGTATTTT
NA | TRBJ2-1 | NA | TRBV13 | CASSFYNEQIF | TGTGCCAGCAGCTTCTACAATGAGCAGATCTTC
once | TRBJ2-7 | NA | TRBV11-2 | CASSPQGRVYVQYF | TGTGCCAGCAGTCCCCAGGGGAGGGTATACGTGCAGTACTTC
NA | TRBJ1-6 | NA | TRBV4-3 | CASSQLLTRNSPLHF | TGCGCCAGCAGCCAACTCCTTACAAGGAATTCGCCCCTCCACTTT
NA | TRBJ2-5 | NA | TRBV4-1 | CASRQDNGGTQYF | TGCGCAAGCAGACAAGATAATGGCGGGACCCAGTACTTC
NA | TRBJ2-7 | NA | TRBV30 | CAWSVGHKYEQYF | TGTGCCTGGAGTGTGGGCCATAAATACGAGCAGTACTTC
NA | TRBJ2-1 | TRBD2 | TRBV11-3 | CASSLHLPRTSGFNEQFF | TGTGCCAGCAGTTTACACCTCCCCAGGACTAGCGGGTTCAATGAGCAGTTCTTC
many | TRBJ2-1 | NA | TRBV4-2 | CASSQDMLRGNEQFF | TGTGCCAGCAGCCAGGACATGTTGAGGGGCAATGAGCAGTTCTTC
few | TRBJ2-3 | NA | TRBV11-2 | CASGDRSDTQYF | TGTGCCAGCGGGGACCGGTCGGATACTCAGTATTTT
NA | TRBJ2-1 | NA | TRBV4-2 | CTSSPTVGEQFF | TGTACCAGCAGCCCCACAGTGGGTGAGCAGTTCTTC
NA | TRBJ2-7 | NA | TRBV11-2 | CASSTKWIFDSYEQYF | TGTGCCAGCAGCACTAAATGGATCTTTGACTCCTACGAGCAGTACTTC
NA | TRBJ2-7 | NA | TRBV14 | CASSPSRRKLYEQYF | TGTGCCAGCAGCCCCTCGAGACGGAAACTATACGAGCAGTACTTC
few | TRBJ1-1 | NA | TRBV30 | CAWSIVGNTEAFF | TGTGCCTGGAGTATTGTTGGAAACACTGAAGCTTTCTTT
NA | TRBJ1-1 | TRBD1 | TRBV28 | CSSSSGGGEDTEAFF | TGTTCCAGCAGTTCAGGGGGGGGGGAAGACACTGAAGCTTTCTTT
NA | TRBJ2-7 | TRBD1 | TRBV11-2 | CASNLAGTGVLEQYF | TGTGCCAGCAACCTCGCCGGGACAGGAGTCCTCGAGCAGTACTTC